This TCR beta chain was identified in a study of identical twins' blood T cells. In the study overall: About 12 libraries, six alpha and six beta, gave 50 million to 55 million reads.

This clonotype was observed a handful of times. This CDR3 comprises 15 residues. Germline V lookup: CDR1 SGHKS, CDR2 YYEKEE (reference sequence). V was clipped by 0 bases and J by 4 bases, with 8 bases between them. TCRdb ran MiXCR on the 5' RACE reads and lists one entry per CDR3 protein. The sample records roughly 380,000 distinct CDR3 sequences, under 30% being singletons. This TCR derives from a woman between 18 and 55 years old in good health. The chain joins TRBV5-5 to TRBJ1-6, with D hard to call. The sequencing input was PBMCs. The CDR3 reads CASSLAQGYNSPLHF. The CDR3 DNA sequence: TGTGCCAGCAGCTTGGCACAAGGATATAATTCACCCCTCCACTTT.